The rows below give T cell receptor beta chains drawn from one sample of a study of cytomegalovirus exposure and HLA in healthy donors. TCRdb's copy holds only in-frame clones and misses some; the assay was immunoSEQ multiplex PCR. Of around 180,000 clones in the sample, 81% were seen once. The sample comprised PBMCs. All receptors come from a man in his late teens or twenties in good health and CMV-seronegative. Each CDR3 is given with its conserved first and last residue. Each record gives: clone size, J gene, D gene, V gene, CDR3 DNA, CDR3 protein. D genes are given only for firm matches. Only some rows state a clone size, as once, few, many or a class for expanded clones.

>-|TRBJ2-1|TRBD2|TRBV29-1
TGCAGCGTTGATAGGATCCTAGCGGGATTAAACAATGAGCAGTTCTTC
CSVDRILAGLNNEQFF
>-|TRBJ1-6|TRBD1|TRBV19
TGTGCCAGTAGTATCGGGACAGGGGAAGGATCACCCCTCCACTTT
CASSIGTGEGSPLHF
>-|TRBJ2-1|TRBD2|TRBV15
TGTGCCACCACTTCCGGGGGGGGGTGGAATGAGCAGTTCTTC
CATTSGGGWNEQFF
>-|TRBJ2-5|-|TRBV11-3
TGTGCCAGCAGCTTACCGGGAGACGGGGAGACCCAGTACTTC
CASSLPGDGETQYF
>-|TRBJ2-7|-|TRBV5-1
TGCGCCAGCAGCTCGAGGCGTCACGAGCAGTACTTC
CASSSRRHEQYF
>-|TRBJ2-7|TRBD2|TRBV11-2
TGTGCCGGCAGCCTGGTGGGCGGGGGATCCTACGAGCAGTACTTC
CAGSLVGGGSYEQYF
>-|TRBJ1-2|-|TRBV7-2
TGTGCCAGCAGCTTAGAAAGAGTGGGCTACACCTTC
CASSLERVGYTF
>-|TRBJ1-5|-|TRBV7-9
TGTGCCAGCAGCTTAGCGTTAGGACAATTAAATCAGCCCCAGCATTTT
CASSLALGQLNQPQHF
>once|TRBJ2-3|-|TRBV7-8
TGTGCCAGCAGAATAAGCGCAGTCAGCACAGATACGCAGTATTTT
CASRISAVSTDTQYF
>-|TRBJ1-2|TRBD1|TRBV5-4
TGTGCCAGCAGCTTCGACAGGGTCCATGGCTACACCTTC
CASSFDRVHGYTF
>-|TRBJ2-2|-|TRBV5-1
TGCGCCAGCAGCTTGACGGCAGGGAACACCGGGGAGCTGTTTTTT
CASSLTAGNTGELFF
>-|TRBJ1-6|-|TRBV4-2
TGTGCCAGCAGCCAAGATCCGTCAGGCGTAGGTAATTCACCCCTCCACTTT
CASSQDPSGVGNSPLHF
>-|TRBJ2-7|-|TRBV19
TGTGCCAGTAGTATTCTCGAGGAAAACGCTGCTTACGAGCAGTACTTC
CASSILEENAAYEQYF
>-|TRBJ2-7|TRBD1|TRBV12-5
TGTGCTAGTGGTTTAGACAGGGGGCGCGAGCAGTACTTC
CASGLDRGREQYF
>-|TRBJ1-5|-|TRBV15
TGTGCCACCAGGTCGTATAATCAGCCCCAGCATTTT
CATRSYNQPQHF
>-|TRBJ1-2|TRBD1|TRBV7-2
TGTGCCAGCAGCTTAGCGGGGACAGGAGCTAACTATGGCTACACCTTC
CASSLAGTGANYGYTF
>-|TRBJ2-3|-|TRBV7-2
TGTGCCAGCAGCTTAGGACAGAGAACAGATACGCAGTATTTT
CASSLGQRTDTQYF
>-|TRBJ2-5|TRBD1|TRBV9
TGTGCCAGCAGCGCAACAGGGGGCGCGGAGACCCAGTACTTC
CASSATGGAETQYF
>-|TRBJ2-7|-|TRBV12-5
TGTGCTAGTGGACGAAGCGCTGCCTACGAGCAGTACTTC
CASGRSAAYEQYF
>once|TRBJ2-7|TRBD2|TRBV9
TGTGCCAGCAGCGCAAACCCACTAGCGGACTACGAGCAGTACTTC
CASSANPLADYEQYF
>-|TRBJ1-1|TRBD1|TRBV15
TGTGCCACCAGCAGGGGGACAGGGGGCCGGAACACTGAAGCTTTCTTT
CATSRGTGGRNTEAFF
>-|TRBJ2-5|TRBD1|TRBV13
TGTGCCAGCAGCTTAGTGGGTGACAGGGGGCGAGAGACCCAGTACTTC
CASSLVGDRGRETQYF
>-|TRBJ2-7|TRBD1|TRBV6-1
TGTGCCAGCAGTGGATCGGGACAGGGATTTTACGAGCAGTACTTC
CASSGSGQGFYEQYF
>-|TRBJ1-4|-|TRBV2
TGTGCCATCCACCTCGGGATCTTCGGTGAAAAACTGTTTTTT
CAIHLGIFGEKLFF
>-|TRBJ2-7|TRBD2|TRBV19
TGTGCCAGTAGTATCAAGGGACTAGCGGGAGTAATCGAGCAGTACTTC
CASSIKGLAGVIEQYF
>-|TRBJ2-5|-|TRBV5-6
TGTGCCAGCAGCTTGGGGCCAAGGACAGAGCAAGAGACCCAGTACTTC
CASSLGPRTEQETQYF
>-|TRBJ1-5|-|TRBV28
TGTGCCAGCAGTTTAGCGACCAGGGGCTCGCAGCCCCAGCATTTT
CASSLATRGSQPQHF
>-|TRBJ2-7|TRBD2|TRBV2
TGTGCCAGCAGATGGACTAGCGGGGGCTCCTACGAGCAGTACTTC
CASRWTSGGSYEQYF
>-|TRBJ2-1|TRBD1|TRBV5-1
TGCGCCAGCAGCTTGCAGACAGGGTACAATGAGCAGTTCTTC
CASSLQTGYNEQFF
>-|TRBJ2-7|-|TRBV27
TGTGCCAGCATGAGCTTATCCTCCTACGAGCAGTACTTC
CASMSLSSYEQYF
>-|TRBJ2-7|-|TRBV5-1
TGCGCCAGCAGCTTGGGACAGGGGAGGGACGAGCAGTACTTC
CASSLGQGRDEQYF
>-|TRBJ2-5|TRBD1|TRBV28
TGTGCCAGCAGTCCGCACCTACAGGGGGCTCGAGAGACCCAGTACTTC
CASSPHLQGARETQYF
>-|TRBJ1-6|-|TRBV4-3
TGCGCCAGCAGCCAAGAAATCAGGGGAAATTCACCCCTCCACTTT
CASSQEIRGNSPLHF
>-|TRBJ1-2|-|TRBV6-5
TGTGCCAGCAGACCACCGGGGTCCCAACAGGGCTACACCTTC
CASRPPGSQQGYTF
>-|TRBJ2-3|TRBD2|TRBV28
TGTGCCAGCAGTTCCGTTTTCTTATCGCGGGAGAGCACAGATACGCAGTATTTT
CASSSVFLSRESTDTQYF
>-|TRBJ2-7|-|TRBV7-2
TGTGCCAGCAGCGAACGAAGACGGGGGTCCGAGCAGTACTTC
CASSERRRGSEQYF
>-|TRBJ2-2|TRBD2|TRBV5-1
TGCGCCAGCAGCTTGGGAGCGGGGGCCTTAGGGGAGCTGTTTTTT
CASSLGAGALGELFF
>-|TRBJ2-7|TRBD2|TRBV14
TGTCCGGGACTAGCGGGAGGGCCTCTCGAGCAGTACTTC
CPGLAGGPLEQYF
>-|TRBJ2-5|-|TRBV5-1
TGCGCCAGCAGTTATGGATGGGGGCTGGAGACCCAGTACTTC
CASSYGWGLETQYF
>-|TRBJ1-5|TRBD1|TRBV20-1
TGCAGTACAGGGGCGGATCAGCCCCAGCATTTT
CSTGADQPQHF
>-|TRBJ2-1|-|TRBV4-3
TGCGCCAGCTCGAGTGGGCCAGCTAACAATGAGCAGTTCTTC
CASSSGPANNEQFF
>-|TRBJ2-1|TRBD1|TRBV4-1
TGCGCCAGCAGCCGGGGACAGATAGCTGAGCAGTTCTTC
CASSRGQIAEQFF
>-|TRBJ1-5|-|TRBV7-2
TGTGCCAGCAGCTTGTCCCGACAGTTTCAGCCCCAGCATTTT
CASSLSRQFQPQHF
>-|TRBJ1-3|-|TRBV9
TGTGCCAGCAGCCCACAGCACTCTGGAAACACCATATATTTT
CASSPQHSGNTIYF
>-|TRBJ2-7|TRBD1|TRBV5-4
TGTGCCAGCAGCTTGCGGGACAGGGGTTCCTACGAGCAGTACTTC
CASSLRDRGSYEQYF
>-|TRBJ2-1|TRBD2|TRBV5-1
TGCGCCAGCAGCCTCACGGGGGGATCCTACAATGAGCAGTTCTTC
CASSLTGGSYNEQFF
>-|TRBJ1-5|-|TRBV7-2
TGTGCCAGCAGCTTAAGGGGGGGGCTGATGGCTGGCAATCAGCCCCAGCATTTT
CASSLRGGLMAGNQPQHF
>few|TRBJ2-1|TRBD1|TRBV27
TGTGCCAGCAGTTTATCCAGACAGGGAGAGTACAATGAGCAGTTCTTC
CASSLSRQGEYNEQFF
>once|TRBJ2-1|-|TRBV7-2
TGTGCCAGCGTCTGGGACTCAACCTACAATGAGCAGTTCTTC
CASVWDSTYNEQFF
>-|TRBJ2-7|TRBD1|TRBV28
TGTGCCAGCAGTTCTCCCGGGACAGCCTCCTACGAGCAGTACTTC
CASSSPGTASYEQYF
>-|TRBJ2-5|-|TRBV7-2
TGTGCCAGCAGCTTATCGCGTCTCGTGGAGACCCAGTACTTC
CASSLSRLVETQYF
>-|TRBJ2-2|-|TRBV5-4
TGTGCCAGCAGCTTTTCTGTGTCTAGCACCGGGGAGCTGTTTTTT
CASSFSVSSTGELFF
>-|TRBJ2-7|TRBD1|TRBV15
TGTGCCACCAGCAAGGACAGGGCCCAAACCTACGAGCAGTACTTC
CATSKDRAQTYEQYF